The next 2 T cell receptor beta chains were all read from a single sample in a study of CD8 T cells in ankylosing spondylitis (TCRdb year 2017). The library was made by 5' RACE. TCRdb lists the instrument as Illumina HiSeq 2500. The raw public data were reprocessed by TCRdb itself: fastp quality trimming at Q25, MiXCR clonotype calling, in-frame beta chains only. A single entry per CDR3 protein holds the most common genes and DNA from its merged rows. For this sample the table gives 40,000 to 55,000 distinct CDR3 sequences, of which 6.5% to 8% were detected only once. The ten largest clones capture 8% to 9.5% of the sample. The sequenced sample was blood, either unsorted or a sorted T cell fraction (not recorded which). These receptor sequences come from a female donor with ankylosing spondylitis or in good health (not recorded which).

This clonotype came up many times. V gene TRBV5-5 combines with J gene TRBJ1-5, with TRBD1 matching 7 bases. The CDR3 length is 15 residues. Germline V lookup: CDR1 SGHKS, CDR2 YYEKEE (reference sequence). The V segment lost 5 bases and the J segment 2 bases; nucleotides outside the gene matches: 7. The CDR3 bases are TGTGCCAGCAGTCAAGCCGGGACAGGCAATCAGCCCCAGCATTTT. Encoded protein: CASSQAGTGNQPQHF.

The table lists this clonotype with many counts. V and J are TRBV30 and TRBJ1-2; the D is unclear. This CDR3 region has 11 residues. Trimming cost V 3 bases and J 4 bases, with 6 bases left between them. Per germline, CDR1 GTSNPN and CDR2 SVGIG (reference sequence). As DNA, the CDR3 is TGTGCCTGGAGAATATCCTATGGCTACACCTTC. It specifies CAWRISYGYTF.